These T cell receptor beta chains were read from a single sample in a study of blood T cell repertoires in COVID-19. Clones were read by immunoSEQ multiplex PCR, and TCRdb kept only the in-frame ones, dropping some. Among about 270,000 clones, more than 70% were seen once, and the ten largest hold more than 0.95%. Material: PBMCs or T cells enriched from blood (not recorded which). The receptors derive from a woman between 40 and 55 years old with acute COVID-19. The CDR3 runs from the conserved cysteine through the conserved F or W. A D gene is named only where the DNA matches it firmly. Size tells how often a clone was seen (once, few, many) or the class of an expanded clone, and some rows leave it out.

V: TRBV28
J: TRBJ2-5
D: TRBD2
size: -
DNA: TGTGCCAGCAGTTCCATTGGGAGCGGGAGGGCCGGAGAGACCCAGTACTTC
CDR3: CASSSIGSGRAGETQYF

V: TRBV11-3
J: TRBJ1-1
D: TRBD1
size: -
DNA: TGTGCCAGCAGCTTAGAGGCTTGGCAGGGGGACACTGAAGCTTTCTTT
CDR3: CASSLEAWQGDTEAFF

V: TRBV19
J: TRBJ1-5
D: -
size: -
DNA: TGTGCCAGTAGTCCCGGGATGTATAGCAATCAGCCCCAGCATTTT
CDR3: CASSPGMYSNQPQHF

V: TRBV6-4
J: TRBJ2-1
D: -
size: -
DNA: TGTGCCAGCAGTTCACTAGGGGGTGAGCAGTTCTTC
CDR3: CASSSLGGEQFF

V: TRBV2
J: TRBJ2-4
D: -
size: -
DNA: TGTGCCAGCAGTGGAGGCAGGGGCATTCAGTACTTC
CDR3: CASSGGRGIQYF

V: TRBV9
J: TRBJ1-4
D: -
size: -
DNA: TGTGCCAGCAGCCCGACGGGGTTTAATGAAAAACTGTTTTTT
CDR3: CASSPTGFNEKLFF

V: TRBV28
J: TRBJ1-5
D: TRBD1
size: -
DNA: TGTGCCAGCAGTTTATTGGACAGGGGGAATCAGCCCCAGCATTTT
CDR3: CASSLLDRGNQPQHF

V: TRBV10-3
J: TRBJ1-2
D: -
size: -
DNA: TGTGCCACCACACGTCTCTATGGCTACACCTTC
CDR3: CATTRLYGYTF

V: TRBV7-8
J: TRBJ2-2
D: -
size: -
DNA: TGTGCCAACTCGAAGGAGGGCCGCGTCACCGGGGAGCTGTTTTTT
CDR3: CANSKEGRVTGELFF

V: TRBV24-1
J: TRBJ2-7
D: TRBD2
size: -
DNA: TGTGCCACCAGTGCTTCGGGCGGGAGGGGGTACGAGCAGTACTTC
CDR3: CATSASGGRGYEQYF

V: TRBV10-3
J: TRBJ2-5
D: -
size: -
DNA: TGTGCCATCAGTGAGAGCCCCACGGAGACCCAGTACTTC
CDR3: CAISESPTETQYF

V: TRBV4-1
J: TRBJ2-5
D: -
size: -
DNA: TGCGCCAGCAGCCAAGACAGGGAAGAGACCCAGTACTTC
CDR3: CASSQDREETQYF

V: TRBV28
J: TRBJ2-2
D: TRBD2
size: -
DNA: TGTGCCAGCCGTATTCGGGAGGTTACCGGGGAGCTGTTTTTT
CDR3: CASRIREVTGELFF

V: TRBV5-6
J: TRBJ1-4
D: -
size: -
DNA: TGTGCCAGCACCAGGGGTGAAAAACTGTTTTTT
CDR3: CASTRGEKLFF

V: TRBV28
J: TRBJ1-2
D: TRBD1
size: -
DNA: TGTGCCAGCAGTCCCCCGGGACAGGGTTCGGGCTACACCTTC
CDR3: CASSPPGQGSGYTF

V: TRBV4-1
J: TRBJ1-5
D: TRBD1
size: once
DNA: TGCGCCAGCAGCCAAAATCGGGACAGTAATCAGCCCCAGCATTTT
CDR3: CASSQNRDSNQPQHF